These 21 T cell receptor beta chains came from one sample sequenced in a study of cytomegalovirus exposure and HLA in healthy donors. PCR amplification relied on 60 Vbeta primers (plus 13 Jbeta primers). Measured with immunoSEQ multiplex PCR; TCRdb has only the in-frame clones, and not every one. The sample records 170,000 or so clones, about three quarters being singletons. Sequencing was done on a sample of PBMCs. These receptors were collected from a woman in her twenties or thirties in good health and CMV-seropositive.

This chain links TRBV7-8 with TRBJ1-1; D possibly corresponds to TRBD1 (6 bases). CDR3 length: 13 amino acids. Germline loops: CDR1 SGHVS, CDR2 FQNEAQ. Trimming took 4 bases from V and 5 from J, leaving 11 bases between them. The CDR3 nucleotides are TGTGCCAGCAGCTGGAACAGGGATACTGAAGCTTTCTTT. Its translation is CASSWNRDTEAFF.

The J gene is TRBJ2-3, the V gene TRBV28; D is undetermined. Germline V gene sequence: CDR1 MDHEN, CDR2 SYDVKM. The V end was cut by 3 bases, the J end by 2 bases, with 6 bases between. CDR3 length equals 13 residues. The chain's CDR3 is CASSFSSTDTQYF. The CDR3 DNA sequence: TGTGCCAGCAGTTTCAGTTCCACAGATACGCAGTATTTT. The complete variable domain, with remaining parts taken from reference TRBV28 and TRBJ2-3, reads DVKVTQSSRYLVKRTGEKVFLECVQDMDHENMFWYRQDPGLGLRLIYFSYDVKMKEKGDIPEGYSVSREKKERFSLILESASTNQTSMYLCASSFSSTDTQYFGPGTRLTVL.

The chain uses TRBV27 and TRBJ1-2; D is perhaps TRBD1 (6 bases). Germline lookup yields CDR1 MNHEY and CDR2 SMNVEV (reference sequence). This CDR3 is built from 15 residues. Trimming took 5 bases from V and 4 from J, leaving 17 bases between them. CDR3 region: CASSPLGGGSYGYTF. In DNA form, the CDR3 reads TGTGCCAGCAGTCCGCTGGGGGGGGGCAGCTATGGCTACACCTTC.

This chain links TRBV6-1 with TRBJ1-5; no reliable D call. In germline, CDR1 is MNHNS, CDR2 SASEGT. The CDR3 has 14 residues. V lost 1 base and J 3 bases, leaving 7 bases between the germline ends. The CDR3 region is CASSEVGVNQPQHF. The CDR3 coding sequence is TGTGCCAGCAGTGAAGTCGGGGTCAATCAGCCCCAGCATTTT.

This rearrangement joins TRBV30 to TRBJ2-3, with TRBD2 identical over 7 bases. This CDR3 spans 16 amino acids. Trimming removed 0 bases from V and 0 bases from J; junction bases left unmatched: 6. Germline values: CDR1 GTSNPN, CDR2 SVGIG (reference sequence). DNA for the CDR3: TGTGCCTGGAGTGTTATTGTGGGAGGGAGCACAGATACGCAGTATTTT. It yields the protein CAWSVIVGGSTDTQYF.

The chain recombines TRBV11-2 with TRBJ2-1, with D perhaps TRBD2 (5 bases). Germline V gene lookup returns CDR1 SGHAT and CDR2 FQNNGV. The CDR3 is 18 residues long. V shed 4 bases and J shed 4 bases, with 23 bases lying between them. The CDR3 DNA follows: TGTGCCAGCAGCTCTTATTCGGCTGGGAGACGCTTATACAATGAGCAGTTCTTC. Amino acids: CASSSYSAGRRLYNEQFF.

CDR3: CASSLPPTSLNEQFF. In DNA form, the CDR3 reads TGTGCCAGCAGCCTACCTCCGACTAGCTTGAATGAGCAGTTCTTC. The chain combines TRBV7-2 with TRBJ2-1, with TRBD2 identical over 7 bases. The CDR3 runs to 15 residues. CDR1 and CDR2 (germline): SGHTA, FQGNSA. V trimming: 5 bases; J trimming: 7 bases; junction bases outside the gene matches: 11.

This clone has a handful of counts. The chain links TRBV10-3 to TRBJ1-4; D gene ambiguous. This CDR3 comprises 16 residues. Germline V gene lookup returns CDR1 ENHRY and CDR2 SYGVKD. The V end lost 0 bases, the J end lost 5 bases, and 13 bases lay between the germline ends. The CDR3 here is CAISESGSRLNEKLFF. DNA of the CDR3: TGTGCCATCAGTGAGTCGGGCTCTCGACTAAATGAAAAACTGTTTTTT.

This chain joins TRBV21-1 and TRBJ1-5; the table's D call TRBD1 went unverified against the DNA. TRBV21-1 is given as a pseudogene. The CDR3 is 16 amino acids. The CDR3 nucleotides are TGTGCCAGCAGCAACCGACAGGACCGGGGCAATCAGCCCCAGCATTTT. It is translated as CASSNRQDRGNQPQHF.

This rearrangement joins TRBV7-6 to TRBJ2-7; TRBD2 might be the D (6 bases). Trimming removed 2 bases from V and 2 bases from J, with 13 bases in between. The CDR3 runs to 15 residues. Germline lookup yields CDR1 SGHVS and CDR2 FNYEAQ. The CDR3 region has the DNA TGTGCCAGCAGCTTATCGGCGGCGGGACCCTACGAGCAGTACTTC. It codes for CASSLSAAGPYEQYF.

The chain uses TRBV9 and TRBJ1-3; the D gene is possibly TRBD1 (6 bases). Looked up from germline, CDR1 is SGDLS and CDR2 is YYNGEE. The CDR3 is 15 amino acids. Deletions cut 3 bases from V and 0 bases from J, with 10 bases between. The CDR3 coding sequence is TGTGCCAGCAGCGATGAACAGGGCTCTGGAAACACCATATATTTT. Translated: CASSDEQGSGNTIYF. Looking up the rest from reference TRBV9 and TRBJ1-3 gives the full variable domain: DSGVTQTPKHLITATGQRVTLRCSPRSGDLSVYWYQQSLDQGLQFLIQYYNGEERAKGNILERFSAQQFPDLHSELNLSSLELGDSALYFCASSDEQGSGNTIYFGEGSWLTVV.

This chain links TRBV6-1 with TRBJ1-2; D is uncertain. V dropped 1 base and J dropped 0 bases, with 6 bases sitting between them. Germline lookup yields CDR1 MNHNS and CDR2 SASEGT. There are 14 residues in the CDR3. CDR3 protein: CASSEDRANYGYTF. As DNA, the CDR3 is TGTGCCAGCAGTGAAGATCGAGCTAACTATGGCTACACCTTC.

This clone has just a few counts. The V and J genes are TRBV7-2 and TRBJ2-3; 8 nucleotides align to TRBD2. The CDR3 contains 17 residues. The V and J ends lost 1 base and 6 bases, in that order; junction bases with no gene match: 12. Germline CDR1 is SGHTA and CDR2 is FQGNSA. CDR3 residues: CASSLVTSAFLRDTQYF. CDR3 sequence (DNA): TGTGCCAGCAGCTTAGTGACTAGCGCTTTCCTTCGGGATACGCAGTATTTT. Variable domain in full (rest from reference TRBV7-2 and TRBJ2-3): GAGVSQSPSNKVTEKGKDVELRCDPISGHTALYWYRQSLGQGLEFLIYFQGNSAPDKSGLPSDRFSAERTGGSVSTLTIQRTQQEDSAVYLCASSLVTSAFLRDTQYFGPGTRLTVL.

A single count supports this clone. This sequence joins TRBV7-3 and TRBJ1-1, with D perhaps TRBD1 (5 bases). The ends were cut back, 3 bases at V and 7 bases at J, with 12 bases in the middle. This CDR3 has 13 amino acids. The germline V gene encodes CDR1 SGHTA and CDR2 FQGTGA. As DNA, the CDR3 is TGTGCCAGCAGCTTTGGGACTCCTGATGAAGCTTTCTTT. Protein product: CASSFGTPDEAFF.

The CDR3 DNA reads as TGTGCCTGGAGTAATCTGGGGGTAGCGGGCCTGTACAATGAGCAGTTCTTC. The encoded protein is CAWSNLGVAGLYNEQFF. V gene TRBV30 combines with J gene TRBJ2-1; 7 positions match TRBD2. Trimming took 2 bases from V and 4 from J; bases not matched to a gene: 14. The V gene's germline CDR1 is GTSNPN and CDR2 SVGIG (reference sequence). The CDR3 consists of 17 residues.

V gene TRBV7-9 combines with J gene TRBJ1-5; no definite D call. This CDR3 has 14 residues. Trimming removed 2 bases at V and 0 bases at J, with 5 bases between. Germline V gene sequence: CDR1 SEHNR, CDR2 FQNEAQ (reference sequence). The CDR3 bases are TGTGCCAGCAGCTTATCTAATAGCAATCAGCCCCAGCATTTT. As protein: CASSLSNSNQPQHF.

The V gene is TRBV28, the J gene TRBJ1-2, with D tentatively TRBD1 (5 bases). This CDR3 is 13 amino acids long. The V end lost 7 bases, the J end lost 4 bases, and 13 bases lay between the germline ends. CDR1 and CDR2 from the germline V gene are MDHEN and SYDVKM. The CDR3 DNA reads as TGTGCCAGCACCCTCCCGGACACCTATGGCTACACCTTC. It yields the protein CASTLPDTYGYTF.

The chain carries TRBV29-1 and TRBJ1-4, with 9 nucleotides matching TRBD1. The CDR3 runs 14 residues. The ends lost 5 bases at V and 0 bases at J; junction bases unmatched: 1. Germline V gene data show CDR1 as SQVTM and CDR2 as ANQGSEA. The DNA of the CDR3 is TGCAGCGTTCGACAGGGGGCAACTAATGAAAAACTGTTTTTT. Residues: CSVRQGATNEKLFF. Full variable domain (outside the CDR3, taken from reference TRBV29-1 and TRBJ1-4): SAVISQKPSRDICQRGTSLTIQCQVDSQVTMMFWYRQQPGQSLTLIATANQGSEATYESGFVIDKFPISRPNLTFSTLTVSNMSPEDSSIYLCSVRQGATNEKLFFGSGTQLSVL.

V is TRBV4-1 and J is TRBJ2-7, with D maybe TRBD2 (5 bases). CDR1 MGHRA and CDR2 YSYEKL come from the germline V gene. The CDR3 sequence is 16 residues long. V gave up 2 bases and J gave up 6 bases, with 20 bases separating them. The CDR3 protein is CASSQPRAGDLGEQYF. The DNA for the CDR3 is TGCGCCAGCAGCCAACCGAGGGCCGGGGATCTGGGCGAGCAGTACTTC.

The J gene is TRBJ2-2, the V gene TRBV9; the D is unclear. The CDR3 extends over 13 amino acids. V was shortened by 0 bases and J by 5 bases, with 5 bases between the two germline ends. The germline V gene has CDR1 SGDLS and CDR2 YYNGEE. The CDR3 DNA follows: TGTGCCAGCAGCGTAGTGACTACCGGGGAGCTGTTTTTT. This codes for CASSVVTTGELFF.

The V and J genes are TRBV6-5 and TRBJ2-5, with 7 bases lining up with TRBD2. The CDR3 contains 15 residues. Germline V gene lookup returns CDR1 MNHEY and CDR2 SVGAGI. V lost 4 bases, J lost 1 base, and 6 bases stayed unmatched. The CDR3 nucleotides are TGTGCCAGCAGTTGGGGGGACTATCCCCAAGAGACCCAGTACTTC. Its protein is CASSWGDYPQETQYF.